The table lists the clone carrying this TCR beta chain with a few counts. These data come from a study of identical twins. TCRdb itself ran the 5' RACE reads through MiXCR, one entry per CDR3 protein. Among approximately 530,000 distinct CDR3 sequences listed, about 20% were seen once. This same sample was also taken into another study, of yellow fever vaccine responses in identical twins.

The sample was CD4+ T cells sorted from blood. The receptor comes from a woman aged 18-29 years in good health.

In nucleotides, the CDR3 is TGTGCCAGCAGCTTATTGACAGCCCAAGAGACCCAGTACTTC. Protein: CASSLLTAQETQYF. V usage is TRBV7-2 and J usage is TRBJ2-5; a weak D match, TRBD1 (5 bases). Germline CDR1 and CDR2: SGHTA and FQGNSA. The ends were cut back, 2 bases at V and 1 base at J, with 8 bases in the middle. The CDR3 length is 14 residues. The complete variable domain, with remaining parts taken from reference TRBV7-2 and TRBJ2-5, reads GAGVSQSPSNKVTEKGKDVELRCDPISGHTALYWYRQSLGQGLEFLIYFQGNSAPDKSGLPSDRFSAERTGGSVSTLTIQRTQQEDSAVYLCASSLLTAQETQYFGPGTRLLVL.